Reported below is one TCR beta chain. The antigen is unknown. V was shortened by 0 bases and J by 6 bases, with 11 bases between the two germline ends. This CDR3 has 14 residues. Germline V gives CDR1 SGHDN, CDR2 FVKESK. Measured with immunoSEQ multiplex PCR; TCRdb has only the in-frame clones, and not every one. The sample yields some 48,000 clones, approximately 94% seen once. These data come from a study of T cell therapy after organ transplantation. Study context: T cell doses, up to 6, came every 2 weeks; follow-up lasted roughly 29 weeks.

Study-wide findings and caveats: Post-therapy CD8 clonality change correlated inversely with pretherapy clonality. In nonresponders, reduced coverage from low CD8+ yield may limit detected expansions.

The TCR was taken from a human patient who had received a solid organ transplant and had CMV disease. The V gene is TRBV14, the J gene TRBJ1-2; D uncertain. Sequences were derived from CD8+ T cells from blood, sampled before autologous CMV-specific T cell therapy. CDR3 DNA: TGTGCCAGCAGCCAAGAGGCCAGCTACAATGGCTACACCTTC. Protein sequence: CASSQEASYNGYTF.